Listed here is a single TCR beta chain. The antigen is unknown. Germline CDR1 SGHTA, CDR2 FQGNSA. The length of the CDR3 is 14 residues. The data originate from a study of monozygotic twins with inflammatory bowel disease. Whole-study results and caveats: Fewer clonotypes were shared with others by IBD patients than by healthy twins, especially with disease activity.

Researchers used template switching to add UMIs featuring a 6-nucleotide sample barcode. Both the TCRalpha cDNA and the TCRbeta cDNA were taken through two nested PCRs, lasting about 15 and 9 cycles. TCRdb reprocessed the 5' RACE reads and keeps a single row for each CDR3 protein, giving no DNA. The ten most abundant clones cover approximately 2.5% of a sample with over 110,000 distinct CDR3 sequences. This chain connects TRBV7-2 to TRBJ2-1; TCRdb selects TRBD2, and the lack of DNA leaves this call unchecked. This receptor was taken from a human donor with ulcerative colitis or Crohn's disease, or a healthy co-twin of an affected twin (not recorded which). Material for sequencing was blood. CDR3: CASSERGVGYEQFF.